These 29 T cell receptor beta chains were all obtained from the same sample, sequenced in a study of blood T cell repertoires in COVID-19. Data came from immunoSEQ multiplex PCR; TCRdb stores just in-frame clones and leaves some out. The sample yields around 200,000 clones, around 85% seen once. The sample taken for sequencing was PBMCs or T cells enriched from blood (not recorded which). The receptors come from a man between 35 and 55 years old who had recovered from COVID-19.

This clone was recorded a few times. This chain joins TRBV7-2 and TRBJ2-3; TRBD2 is a possible D gene (5 bases). The CDR3 loop spans 15 amino acids. Deletions cut 1 base from V and 2 bases from J, with 10 bases between. The V gene's germline CDR1 is SGHTA and CDR2 FQGNSA. CDR3 amino acids: CASSLDPRVTDTQYF. The CDR3 region has the DNA TGTGCCAGCAGCTTAGATCCGCGGGTCACAGATACGCAGTATTTT.

The chain is built from TRBV5-6 and TRBJ1-1; no clear D. This CDR3 contains 15 residues. Deletions cut 1 base from V and 0 bases from J, with 10 bases between. Germline CDR1 reads SGHDT; CDR2 reads YYEEEE. Here the CDR3 DNA reads TGTGCCAGCAGCTTGTTGGAGGGCCTGAACACTGAAGCTTTCTTT. Translation gives CASSLLEGLNTEAFF. Full variable domain (outside the CDR3, taken from reference TRBV5-6 and TRBJ1-1): DAGVTQSPTHLIKTRGQQVTLRCSPKSGHDTVSWYQQALGQGPQFIFQYYEEEERQRGNFPDRFSGHQFPNYSSELNVNALLLGDSALYLCASSLLEGLNTEAFFGQGTRLTVV.

The genes are TRBV11-2 and TRBJ2-5, with D uncertain. Germline V gene sequence: CDR1 SGHAT, CDR2 FQNNGV. Trimming took 3 bases from V and 3 from J, leaving 2 bases between them. The CDR3 contains 11 residues. CDR3 coding DNA: TGTGCCAGCAGCTTCAAAGAGACCCAGTACTTC. Protein: CASSFKETQYF.

The V gene is TRBV5-1, the J gene TRBJ2-7; D gene unclear. In germline, CDR1 is SGHRS, CDR2 YFSETQ. Trimming stripped 5 bases from V and 2 bases from J, with 11 bases between. This CDR3 region has 13 residues. Written as DNA, the CDR3 is TGCGCCAGCAGGCCCACAGCCACCTACGAGCAGTACTTC. Amino acid sequence: CASRPTATYEQYF.

The chain recombines TRBV19 with TRBJ1-2; maybe TRBD1 (5 bases). Germline-derived CDR1 and CDR2 are LNHDA and SQIVND (reference sequence). V was shortened by 1 base and J by 6 bases, with 15 bases between the two germline ends. This CDR3 comprises 15 residues. CDR3 sequence reads: CASSIAGGEENGYTF. The DNA for the CDR3 is TGTGCCAGTAGTATAGCGGGAGGGGAGGAGAATGGCTACACCTTC.

V gene TRBV19 combines with J gene TRBJ1-1; TRBD1 matches 9 bases. CDR1 is LNHDA and CDR2 is SQIVND in the germline V gene (reference sequence). With V trimmed by 4 bases and J by 10 bases, 10 bases remained unmatched. The CDR3 runs to 14 residues. CDR3 coding DNA: TGTGCCAGTAGTAGAGATTACAGGGGGCTTCGAGCTTTCTTT. Translated, it gives CASSRDYRGLRAFF.

This clone was recorded once. The chain couples TRBV7-8 to TRBJ1-2, with 7 bases fitting TRBD1. After removal of 1 base from V and 4 bases from J, the junction contained 6 bases not matched to a gene. The CDR3 contains 15 residues. Germline-derived CDR1 and CDR2 are SGHVS and FQNEAQ. As DNA, the CDR3 is TGTGCCAGCAGCTTAGGACAGGGAAGGCCCTATGGCTACACCTTC. This translates into CASSLGQGRPYGYTF.

DNA for the CDR3: TGTGCCAGCAGAAGCTATGCAACTAATGAAAAACTGTTTTTT. Translated, it gives CASRSYATNEKLFF. The rearrangement joins TRBV27 to TRBJ1-4; D gene unclear. Germline CDR1 MNHEY, CDR2 SMNVEV (reference sequence). There are 14 residues in the CDR3. Trimming left V 6 bases short and J 0 bases short, with 8 bases between.

The chain has TRBV5-6 and TRBJ1-2; D call uncertain. CDR3 length: 14 residues. Trimming left V 6 bases short and J 4 bases short, with 16 bases between. CDR1 SGHDT and CDR2 YYEEEE come from the germline V gene. The CDR3 coding sequence is TGTGCCAGCACCGAGTGGGCAGTTATCTATGGCTACACCTTC. As protein: CASTEWAVIYGYTF.

On this clone itself: Additional DNA sequences in this sample encode the identical CDR3. The chain is built from TRBV6-5 and TRBJ2-2, with TRBD2 matching over 11 bases. The CDR3 contains 14 residues. V lost 4 bases, J lost 5 bases, and 0 bases stayed unmatched. Per the germline V gene, CDR1 is MNHEY and CDR2 is SVGAGI. CDR3 DNA sequence: TGTGCCAGCAGTTTAGCGGGAGGGACCGGGGAGCTGTTTTTT. This encodes CASSLAGGTGELFF.

This rearrangement joins TRBV2 to TRBJ2-1; 8 bases agree with TRBD2. V gave up 1 base and J gave up 15 bases; unmatched junction bases: 8. Germline assignment: CDR1 SNHLY and CDR2 FYNNEI. This CDR3 comprises 13 residues. CDR3 DNA sequence: TGTGCCAGCAGTGAAGGGACTAGCTCGTGGCCGTTCTTC. This encodes CASSEGTSSWPFF.

This clone appeared a few times. V gene TRBV6-2 or TRBV6-3 combines with J gene TRBJ2-2, with TRBD2 matching over 8 bases. CDR1 is MNHEY and CDR2 is SVGEGT in the germline V gene. This CDR3 comprises 17 residues. With V trimmed by 6 bases and J by 7 bases, 16 bases remained unmatched. The CDR3 is CASSPNSGVRGGGELFF. The CDR3, as DNA: TGTGCCAGCAGCCCTAATAGCGGGGTCCGAGGGGGCGGGGAGCTGTTTTTT.

J is TRBJ2-6 and V is TRBV18, with 8 bases identical to TRBD1. Germline V lookup: CDR1 KGHSH, CDR2 LQKENI. Unmatched junction bases numbered 10, after V lost 6 bases and J lost 0 bases. This CDR3 region has 18 residues. The CDR3 region is CASSPDRVSPSGANVLTF. For the CDR3, the DNA is TGTGCCAGCTCCCCGGACAGGGTAAGCCCCTCTGGGGCCAACGTCCTGACTTTC.

The chain joins TRBV28 to TRBJ2-7; possibly TRBD1 for D (6 bases). CDR1 MDHEN and CDR2 SYDVKM come from the germline V gene. Deletions cut 3 bases from V and 5 bases from J, with 14 bases between. The CDR3 totals 14 residues. The CDR3 is CASSFAGNRDEQYF. The CDR3 DNA is TGTGCCAGCAGTTTCGCCGGGAACAGGGACGAGCAGTACTTC. The whole variable domain, filled in from reference TRBV28 and TRBJ2-7, reads DVKVTQSSRYLVKRTGEKVFLECVQDMDHENMFWYRQDPGLGLRLIYFSYDVKMKEKGDIPEGYSVSREKKERFSLILESASTNQTSMYLCASSFAGNRDEQYFGPGTRLTVT.

CDR3 nucleotide sequence: TGTGCCAGCAGAGCAGTCGGGGGGGACTACGAGCAGTACTTC. Protein: CASRAVGGDYEQYF. This chain uses TRBV27 with TRBJ2-7, with TRBD2 matching over 8 bases. There are 14 residues in the CDR3. The germline CDR1 and CDR2 sequences are MNHEY and SMNVEV (reference sequence). V was pared by 6 bases and J by 3 bases, with 7 bases of the junction left unmatched.

This chain connects TRBV30 to TRBJ2-7; 7 nucleotides line up with TRBD2. CDR1 and CDR2 from the germline V gene are GTSNPN and SVGIG (reference sequence). V was clipped by 4 bases and J by 7 bases; unmatched bases: 10. The CDR3 is made up of 13 amino acids. In DNA, the CDR3 is TGTGCCTGGACCAAATTGGACGGGAGGGAGCAGTACTTC. This translates into CAWTKLDGREQYF.

This sequence joins TRBV7-9 and TRBJ2-5; 10 bases are shared with TRBD2. The V and J ends lost 6 bases and 5 bases, in that order; junction bases with no gene match: 9. The CDR3 sequence is 15 residues long. Germline assignment: CDR1 SEHNR and CDR2 FQNEAQ (reference sequence). The CDR3: CASRGAGGPVETQYF. For the CDR3, the DNA is TGTGCCAGCAGGGGAGCGGGAGGGCCTGTGGAGACCCAGTACTTC. Complete variable domain (other parts from reference TRBV7-9 and TRBJ2-5): DTGVSQNPRHKITKRGQNVTFRCDPISEHNRLYWYRQTLGQGPEFLTYFQNEAQLEKSRLLSDRFSAERPKGSFSTLEIQRTEQGDSAMYLCASRGAGGPVETQYFGPGTRLLVL.

The chain joins TRBV11-2 to TRBJ2-5, with D perhaps TRBD1 (6 bases). The germline V and J ends were trimmed by 2 bases and 0 bases, with 10 bases remaining between them. This CDR3 comprises 15 residues. Per germline, CDR1 SGHAT and CDR2 FQNNGV. CDR3 sequence: CASSLLGTNQETQYF. As DNA, the CDR3 is TGTGCCAGCAGCTTACTAGGGACAAACCAAGAGACCCAGTACTTC. Filled out from reference TRBV11-2 and TRBJ2-5, the complete variable domain reads EAGVAQSPRYKIIEKRQSVAFWCNPISGHATLYWYQQILGQGPKLLIQFQNNGVVDDSQLPKDRFSAERLKGVDSTLKIQPAKLEDSAVYLCASSLLGTNQETQYFGPGTRLLVL.

The V call is TRBV12-3 or TRBV12-4, the J call TRBJ2-4, with a possible D match to TRBD1 (5 bases). This CDR3 is built from 11 residues. V lost 2 bases, J lost 15 bases, and 11 bases lay in between. The CDR3 DNA is TGTGCCAGCAGTTTACAGGGTATGGTGTACTTC. It encodes CASSLQGMVYF.

The chain recombines TRBV9 with TRBJ2-2; unclear D gene. With 0 bases removed from V and 7 bases from J, the gap between germline ends came to 4 bases. This CDR3 spans 12 amino acids. Per germline, CDR1 SGDLS and CDR2 YYNGEE. CDR3 nucleotides: TGTGCCAGCAGCGTAGCTAACGGGGAGCTGTTTTTT. Protein product: CASSVANGELFF.

This chain connects TRBV11-3 to TRBJ1-2, with D tentatively TRBD1 (5 bases). Germline V lookup: CDR1 SGHNT, CDR2 YENEEA. The CDR3 sequence is 13 residues long. V dropped 7 bases and J dropped 4 bases, with 13 bases sitting between them. CDR3 sequence: CASTQGMGYGYTF. The DNA for the CDR3 is TGTGCCAGCACGCAGGGAATGGGCTATGGCTACACCTTC.

The gene calls are TRBV24-1 and TRBJ1-5; 9 nucleotides align to TRBD1. J lost 2 bases, V lost 4 bases, and 5 bases had no gene match. The CDR3 length is 16 residues. Germline lookup yields CDR1 KGHDR and CDR2 SFDVKD. This CDR3 is CATSESDRGGNQPQHF. CDR3 sequence (DNA): TGTGCCACCAGTGAATCGGACAGGGGTGGCAATCAGCCCCAGCATTTT.

CDR3 protein: CASSSPLKSSYNEQFF. The DNA of the CDR3 is TGTGCCAGCAGTTCCCCCCTAAAGAGCTCCTACAATGAGCAGTTCTTC. The V and J genes are TRBV27 and TRBJ2-1; D is undetermined. V lost 4 bases, J lost 0 bases, and 13 bases lay in between. Germline V CDR1 and CDR2: MNHEY, SMNVEV (reference sequence). This CDR3 region has 16 residues.

The gene calls are TRBV7-9 and TRBJ2-1, with D possibly being TRBD1 (6 bases). Germline V CDR1 and CDR2: SEHNR, FQNEAQ (reference sequence). This CDR3 spans 17 amino acids. Between the trimmed V and J ends, which lost 2 bases and 9 bases, there was a span of 23 bases. Here the CDR3 reads CASSLSRRTVADSEQFF. CDR3 coding DNA: TGTGCCAGCAGCTTATCGAGAAGGACAGTGGCCGATAGTGAGCAGTTCTTC.

The rearrangement joins TRBV30 to TRBJ2-2; possible D gene TRBD2, 6 bases. The CDR3 spans 13 residues. The germline CDR1 and CDR2 sequences are GTSNPN and SVGIG (reference sequence). V lost 3 bases, J lost 6 bases, and 11 bases lay in between. As DNA, the CDR3 is TGTGCCTGGAGGTCGGGAGATTCCGGGGAGCTGTTTTTT. Translated: CAWRSGDSGELFF. The full variable domain, with the rest looked up from reference TRBV30 and TRBJ2-2, is SQTIHQWPATLVQPVGSPLSLECTVEGTSNPNLYWYRQAAGRGLQLLFYSVGIGQISSEVPQNLSASRPQDRQFILSSKKLLLSDSGFYLCAWRSGDSGELFFGEGSRLTVL.

This chain uses TRBV6-5 with TRBJ1-5, with 8 bases that match TRBD1. CDR1 and CDR2 (germline): MNHEY, SVGAGI. Trimming cost V 7 bases and J 6 bases; bases outside gene matches: 8. The CDR3 is made up of 14 amino acids. The CDR3: CASNPGGESQPQHF. CDR3 in DNA: TGTGCCAGCAATCCAGGGGGCGAGTCTCAGCCCCAGCATTTT.

The V call is TRBV14, the J call TRBJ2-1, with D hard to call. V was shortened by 4 bases and J by 8 bases, with 9 bases between the two germline ends. Per germline, CDR1 SGHDN and CDR2 FVKESK. This CDR3 contains 12 residues. CDR3 nucleotide sequence: TGTGCCAGCAGCCCCCAGTTCGATGAGCAGTTCTTC. Its protein is CASSPQFDEQFF.

The chain couples TRBV27 to TRBJ1-1; 9 bases are shared with TRBD1. With V trimmed by 6 bases and J by 6 bases, 5 bases remained unmatched. The V gene's germline CDR1 is MNHEY and CDR2 SMNVEV (reference sequence). The CDR3 loop spans 13 amino acids. As DNA, the CDR3 is TGTGCCAGCAGGGGGACAGGGAGAGCTGAAGCTTTCTTT. Protein sequence: CASRGTGRAEAFF.

The CDR3 DNA reads as TGTGCCAGCGGCAGACAGCAGGGGTACGAGCAGTACTTC. This codes for CASGRQQGYEQYF. This chain connects TRBV27 to TRBJ2-7; a weak D match, TRBD1 (6 bases). Between the trimmed V and J ends, which lost 8 bases and 4 bases, there was a span of 15 bases. This CDR3 spans 13 amino acids. Per germline, CDR1 MNHEY and CDR2 SMNVEV (reference sequence).